Reported below is one T cell receptor (beta chain). No antigen is known for it. The junction and the germline gene differ at one end; a read error may be behind it. The data were obtained in a study of cytomegalovirus exposure and HLA in healthy donors. The study's findings and limits: Evidence from a later analysis indicated that most CMV-associated TCR beta chains looked HLA-restricted.

PCR involved 60 Vbeta and 13 Jbeta primers. The table came from immunoSEQ multiplex PCR; TCRdb's copy has only in-frame clones and leaves some out. The sample lists 130,000 to 150,000 clones; roughly 80% were seen once. This receptor was identified in a man between 40 and 49 years old in good health and CMV-seropositive. Specimen: PBMCs.

CDR3 in amino acids: CSSRPYSATANEQFF. The CDR3, as DNA: TGTTCCAGCAGGCCATATAGCGCCACTGCTAATGAGCAGTTCTTC. The genes are TRBV7-9 and TRBJ2-1; the D gene is possibly TRBD2 (5 bases). From germline, CDR1 is SEHNR and CDR2 FQNEAQ (reference sequence). The CDR3 runs to 15 residues. The full variable domain, rest sourced from reference TRBV7-9 and TRBJ2-1, is DTGVSQNPRHKITKRGQNVTFRCDPISEHNRLYWYRQTLGQGPEFLTYFQNEAQLEKSRLLSDRFSAERPKGSFSTLEIQRTEQGDSAMYLCSSRPYSATANEQFFGPGTRLTVL.